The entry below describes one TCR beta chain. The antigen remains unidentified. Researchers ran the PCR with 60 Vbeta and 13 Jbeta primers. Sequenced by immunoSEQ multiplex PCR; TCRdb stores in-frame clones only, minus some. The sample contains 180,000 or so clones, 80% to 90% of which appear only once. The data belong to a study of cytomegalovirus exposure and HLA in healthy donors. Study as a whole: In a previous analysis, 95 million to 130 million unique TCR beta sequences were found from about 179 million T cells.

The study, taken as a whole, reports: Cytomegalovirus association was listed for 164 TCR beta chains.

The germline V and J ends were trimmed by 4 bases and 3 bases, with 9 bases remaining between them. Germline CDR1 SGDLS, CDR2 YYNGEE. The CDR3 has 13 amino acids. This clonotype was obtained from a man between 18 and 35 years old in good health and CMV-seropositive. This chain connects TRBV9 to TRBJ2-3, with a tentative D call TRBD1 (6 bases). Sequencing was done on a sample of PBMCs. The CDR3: CASSFQGTDTQYF. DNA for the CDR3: TGTGCCAGCAGCTTCCAGGGGACAGATACGCAGTATTTT.